The 27 T cell receptor beta chains presented below share a single source sample, sequenced in a study of response to subunit inactivated influenza vaccine. MiXCR, applied by TCRdb to the RT-PCR reads, yields one record per CDR3 protein. Of a few hundred thousand distinct CDR3 sequences in the sample, 14% were seen once. The specimen comprised PBMCs from blood, sampled 11 to 12 days after vaccination. The receptor set was obtained from a man aged 45-65 years who received an inactivated influenza vaccine.

The chain's CDR3 is CASSYSFIRETGGIYEQYF. CDR3 sequence (DNA): TGTGCCAGCAGTTACTCGTTCATCAGGGAAACGGGCGGTATCTACGAGCAGTACTTC. This chain connects TRBV6-5 to TRBJ2-7; D possibly corresponds to TRBD1 (5 bases). V lost 0 bases, J lost 3 bases, and 24 bases lay in between. CDR3 length: 19 amino acids. Germline values: CDR1 MNHEY, CDR2 SVGAGI.

A few counts support this clonotype. This chain links TRBV6-2 or TRBV6-3 with TRBJ1-1; 7 bases line up with TRBD1. Germline lookup yields CDR1 MNHEY and CDR2 SVGEGT. The CDR3 is made up of 13 amino acids. The junction had 7 bases not matched to a gene; V was cut back by 7 bases and J by 5 bases. The CDR3 DNA follows: TGTGCCAGCAAAAGACAGGGACTAACTGAAGCTTTCTTT. Its translation: CASKRQGLTEAFF.

The chain employs TRBV12-3 or TRBV12-4 and TRBJ1-4; perhaps TRBD1 as D (6 bases). V lost 6 bases and J lost 3, with 14 bases in between. CDR3 length: 15 amino acids. The CDR3 sequence is CASSFTTGANEKLFF. The CDR3 bases are TGTGCCAGCAGCTTCACGACAGGCGCTAATGAAAAACTGTTTTTT.

This clonotype showed up just a few times. The chain couples TRBV30 to TRBJ2-3; 9 bases are shared with TRBD2. Germline V gene lookup returns CDR1 GTSNPN and CDR2 SVGIG (reference sequence). J was trimmed by 4 bases and V by 3 bases; bases with no gene match: 5. CDR3 length: 14 residues. CDR3 DNA: TGTGCCTGGAGGTTAGCGGGAGCCCCAGATACGCAGTATTTT. It is translated as CAWRLAGAPDTQYF.

The chain recombines TRBV4-1 with TRBJ2-5, with TRBD1 matching 8 bases. The CDR3 contains 14 residues. Trimming at V came to 3 bases and at J to 3 bases, leaving 3 bases not matched to a gene. Germline CDR1 MGHRA, CDR2 YSYEKL. This CDR3 reads CASSQMDREETQYF. The CDR3 region has the DNA TGCGCCAGCAGCCAGATGGACAGGGAAGAGACCCAGTACTTC.

This clonotype was seen more than once but under ten times. The rearrangement links TRBV5-1 to TRBJ1-2, with 9 positions matching TRBD1. The CDR3 is 17 amino acids. Germline CDR1 is SGHRS and CDR2 is YFSETQ. With 0 bases clipped from V and 3 bases from J, the junction kept 9 bases outside the gene matches. CDR3 DNA: TGCGCCAGCAGCTTGGAGGGACAGGGAGGTGCCTACTATGGCTACACCTTC. It encodes CASSLEGQGGAYYGYTF.

This chain connects TRBV5-1 to TRBJ2-7, with 8 bases aligning to TRBD2. This CDR3 has 15 amino acids. Unmatched junction bases numbered 5, after V lost 1 base and J lost 2 bases. Germline CDR1 reads SGHRS; CDR2 reads YFSETQ. The CDR3 region is CASSLKAGETYEQYF. Here the CDR3 DNA reads TGCGCCAGCAGCTTGAAAGCGGGGGAGACCTACGAGCAGTACTTC.

This clonotype was seen many times. This chain connects TRBV28 to TRBJ2-4; 8 positions match TRBD2. V lost 10 bases, J lost 0 bases, and 14 bases stayed unmatched. The CDR3 runs to 17 residues. Germline loops: CDR1 MDHEN, CDR2 SYDVKM. CDR3 region: CATTKREYGKAKNIQYF. For the CDR3, the DNA is TGTGCCACCACTAAGCGGGAGTACGGAAAAGCCAAAAACATTCAGTACTTC.

There are many counts of this clonotype. The chain couples TRBV20-1 to TRBJ1-4; D not certain. This CDR3 is built from 13 residues. V dropped 4 bases and J dropped 2 bases, with 8 bases sitting between them. Per germline, CDR1 DFQATT and CDR2 SNEGSKA (reference sequence). The CDR3 loop is CSAIMGTNEKLFF. In nucleotides, the CDR3 is TGCAGTGCTATTATGGGGACTAATGAAAAACTGTTTTTT.

This chain links TRBV5-1 with TRBJ1-1; D call uncertain. Germline CDR1 SGHRS, CDR2 YFSETQ. The ends were cut back, 0 bases at V and 2 bases at J, with 11 bases in the middle. The CDR3 length is 15 residues. The CDR3 sequence is CASSLEFLANTEAFF. CDR3 nucleotides: TGCGCCAGCAGCTTGGAGTTTCTGGCTAACACTGAAGCTTTCTTT.

This clonotype showed up just a few times. V gene TRBV4-1 combines with J gene TRBJ1-2; TRBD1 is a possible D gene (5 bases). The CDR3 runs to 18 residues. Germline V gene sequence: CDR1 MGHRA, CDR2 YSYEKL. V gave up 1 base and J gave up 2 bases, with 20 bases separating them. Written as DNA, the CDR3 is TGCGCCAGCAGCCAAGTCGTCGGTATGGGGGACTTCAACTATGGCTACACCTTC. This translates into CASSQVVGMGDFNYGYTF.

This clonotype showed up many times. The gene calls are TRBV29-1 and TRBJ1-1; D is unresolved. V lost 5 bases, J lost 5 bases, and 12 bases lay in between. This CDR3 contains 12 residues. The germline gives CDR1 SQVTM, CDR2 ANQGSEA. The chain's CDR3 is CSVTPGRTEAFF. The CDR3 DNA follows: TGCAGCGTTACACCCGGCCGGACTGAAGCTTTCTTT.

Only a few counts were recorded for this clonotype. The J gene is TRBJ2-3, the V gene TRBV7-9; D perhaps matches TRBD1 (5 bases). CDR1 is SEHNR and CDR2 is FQNEAQ in the germline V gene (reference sequence). CDR3 length: 15 residues. Trimming stripped 5 bases from V and 2 bases from J, with 14 bases between. CDR3 sequence reads: CASSPQGTLTDTQYF. In DNA form, the CDR3 reads TGTGCCAGCAGCCCGCAGGGTACCCTCACAGATACGCAGTATTTT.

The chain has TRBV12-3 or TRBV12-4 and TRBJ2-7; TRBD1 matches 7 bases. The CDR3 length is 15 residues. Unmatched junction bases numbered 12, after V lost 3 bases and J lost 7 bases. Here the CDR3 reads CASSFFVGQGEEQYF. The DNA of the CDR3 is TGTGCCAGCAGTTTTTTCGTGGGGCAGGGGGAGGAGCAGTACTTC.

The chain is built from TRBV18 and TRBJ2-1; TRBD2 aligns across 9 bases. V was clipped by 0 bases and J by 7 bases; unmatched bases: 13. In germline, CDR1 is KGHSH, CDR2 LQKENI. CDR3 length equals 18 residues. The CDR3 loop is CASSPPRGLASGINEQFF. The CDR3 DNA follows: TGTGCCAGCTCACCACCGCGAGGGTTGGCTAGCGGGATTAATGAGCAGTTCTTC.

This clonotype came up a few times. This chain joins TRBV4-3 and TRBJ2-7; TRBD1 might be the D (6 bases). V lost 4 bases and J lost 2, with 15 bases in between. Germline V gene sequence: CDR1 LGHNA, CDR2 YSLEER. The CDR3 is 15 residues long. The CDR3 DNA follows: TGCGCCAGCAGCCGGGAAGGGACATTTCCCTACGAGCAGTACTTC. Amino acid sequence: CASSREGTFPYEQYF.

The chain couples TRBV10-3 to TRBJ2-7, with TRBD1 identical over 9 bases. The CDR3 runs 17 residues. J was trimmed by 5 bases and V by 4 bases; bases with no gene match: 15. Germline assignment: CDR1 ENHRY and CDR2 SYGVKD. The CDR3 protein is CAISGSSGQGKSDEQYF. The CDR3 region has the DNA TGTGCCATCAGTGGATCGTCTGGACAGGGGAAGAGCGACGAGCAGTACTTC.

The rearrangement joins TRBV24-1 to TRBJ2-3; TRBD1 might be the D (6 bases). Trimming removed 7 bases at V and 3 bases at J, with 16 bases between. The germline V gene encodes CDR1 KGHDR and CDR2 SFDVKD. This CDR3 contains 15 residues. The CDR3 DNA reads TGTGCCACCAGGGATACAGGGCTCGGAACAGATACGCAGTATTTT. It yields the protein CATRDTGLGTDTQYF.

In this sample, this clonotype turned up a few times. The chain employs TRBV5-1 and TRBJ2-7, with 9 bases fitting TRBD1. This CDR3 is 13 amino acids long. Germline CDR1 and CDR2: SGHRS and YFSETQ. Trimming took 3 bases from V and 4 from J; bases not matched to a gene: 2. The chain's CDR3 is CASSSQGAYEQYF. The DNA for the CDR3 is TGCGCCAGCAGCTCACAGGGGGCTTACGAGCAGTACTTC.

This clonotype was counted a few times. The V call is TRBV9, the J call TRBJ1-1, with D maybe TRBD1 (5 bases). The CDR3 is made up of 15 amino acids. Per the germline V gene, CDR1 is SGDLS and CDR2 is YYNGEE. Between the trimmed V and J ends, which lost 0 bases and 1 base, there was a span of 10 bases. CDR3 protein: CASSVGGGRNTEAFF. CDR3 nucleotide sequence: TGTGCCAGCAGCGTAGGGGGCGGAAGGAACACTGAAGCTTTCTTT. Using reference TRBV9 and TRBJ1-1 for the parts outside the CDR3, the full variable domain is DSGVTQTPKHLITATGQRVTLRCSPRSGDLSVYWYQQSLDQGLQFLIQYYNGEERAKGNILERFSAQQFPDLHSELNLSSLELGDSALYFCASSVGGGRNTEAFFGQGTRLTVV.

This chain uses TRBV7-2 with TRBJ2-2; possible D gene TRBD2, 6 bases. The germline V and J ends were trimmed by 1 base and 7 bases, with 16 bases remaining between them. Per the germline V gene, CDR1 is SGHTA and CDR2 is FQGNSA. The CDR3 is 16 residues long. The CDR3 loop is CASSLVVWAGNGELFF. The CDR3 DNA reads TGTGCCAGCAGCTTAGTGGTCTGGGCGGGGAACGGGGAGCTGTTTTTT.

This clonotype was counted only a few times. The chain combines TRBV7-9 with TRBJ1-2, with unresolved D. CDR3 size: 13 residues. The germline gives CDR1 SEHNR, CDR2 FQNEAQ (reference sequence). The ends were cut back, 5 bases at V and 6 bases at J, with 13 bases in the middle. CDR3 in amino acids: CASSLANVDGYTF. CDR3 sequence (DNA): TGTGCCAGCAGCCTTGCCAATGTCGATGGCTACACCTTC.

The chain links TRBV12-3 or TRBV12-4 to TRBJ2-7; no firm D call. The germline V and J ends were trimmed by 3 bases and 3 bases, with 15 bases remaining between them. CDR3 length: 15 amino acids. The CDR3 is CASSLRGPPNYEQYF. For the CDR3, the DNA is TGTGCCAGCAGTTTGAGAGGCCCCCCCAACTACGAGCAGTACTTC.

This clonotype turned up a few times. The chain combines TRBV5-5 with TRBJ1-4, with D possibly being TRBD1 (5 bases). V lost 2 bases and J lost 1, with 12 bases in between. The CDR3 runs to 16 residues. CDR1 and CDR2 (germline): SGHKS, YYEKEE (reference sequence). This CDR3 is CASSFSQGVTNEKLFF. Here the CDR3 DNA reads TGTGCCAGCAGCTTCAGTCAGGGTGTAACTAATGAAAAACTGTTTTTT.

The V gene is TRBV3-1, the J gene TRBJ1-2; D is unresolved. The ends were cut back, 8 bases at V and 4 bases at J, with 14 bases in the middle. CDR3 size: 13 residues. The germline V gene encodes CDR1 LGHDT and CDR2 YNNKEL (reference sequence). The CDR3 DNA reads TGTGCCAGCCGAGACGAAAAACGCTATGGCTACACCTTC. Translation gives CASRDEKRYGYTF.

CDR3 coding DNA: TGCGCCAGCAGTCCAACTGGGGGGGCATCTCAGCCCCAGCATTTT. It specifies CASSPTGGASQPQHF. The chain links TRBV5-1 to TRBJ1-5, with D possibly TRBD1 on 6 matching bases. Germline V gives CDR1 SGHRS, CDR2 YFSETQ. The CDR3 contains 15 residues. The V gene lost 5 bases and the J gene lost 6 bases, with 18 bases spanning the gap.

V is TRBV20-1 and J is TRBJ1-2; D call uncertain. This CDR3 has 11 residues. The V end lost 5 bases, the J end lost 8 bases, and 12 bases lay between the germline ends. Looked up from germline, CDR1 is DFQATT and CDR2 is SNEGSKA (reference sequence). CDR3 loop: CSADWPGGYTF. The CDR3 DNA sequence: TGCAGTGCTGACTGGCCGGGAGGCTACACCTTC.